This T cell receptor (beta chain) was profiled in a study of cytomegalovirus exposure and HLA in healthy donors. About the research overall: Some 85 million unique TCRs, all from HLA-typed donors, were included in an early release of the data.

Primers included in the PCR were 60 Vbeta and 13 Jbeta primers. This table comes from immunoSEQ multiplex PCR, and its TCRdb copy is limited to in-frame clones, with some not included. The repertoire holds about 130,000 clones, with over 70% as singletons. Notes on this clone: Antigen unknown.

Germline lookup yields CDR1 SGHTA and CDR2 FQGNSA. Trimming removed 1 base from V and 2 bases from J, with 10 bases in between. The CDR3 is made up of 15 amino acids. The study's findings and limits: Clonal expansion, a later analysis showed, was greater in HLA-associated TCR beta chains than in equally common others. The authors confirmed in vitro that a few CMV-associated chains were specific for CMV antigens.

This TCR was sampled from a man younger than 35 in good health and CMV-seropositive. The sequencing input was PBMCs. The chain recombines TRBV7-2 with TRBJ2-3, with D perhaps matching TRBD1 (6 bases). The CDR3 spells CASSLGGLDTDTQYF. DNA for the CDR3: TGTGCCAGCAGCTTAGGGGGGCTCGACACAGATACGCAGTATTTT. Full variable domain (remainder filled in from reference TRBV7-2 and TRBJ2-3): GAGVSQSPSNKVTEKGKDVELRCDPISGHTALYWYRQSLGQGLEFLIYFQGNSAPDKSGLPSDRFSAERTGGSVSTLTIQRTQQEDSAVYLCASSLGGLDTDTQYFGPGTRLTVL.